The 17 T cell receptor beta chains listed next were all sequenced from one sample in a study of T cell responses to AZD1222 COVID-19 vaccine. Profiled with immunoSEQ multiplex PCR; TCRdb holds only in-frame clones, not every one. The sample lists tens of thousands of clones, 60% to 85% seen once, with 9% to 14% in the top ten. Sample: peripheral blood, taken on day 0 of AZD1222 vaccination. All receptors derive from an adult in good health.

The chain joins TRBV5-6 to TRBJ1-2; 7 bases align to TRBD1. CDR3 length: 15 residues. Germline loops: CDR1 SGHDT, CDR2 YYEEEE. V lost 0 bases and J lost 1; bases outside the gene matches: 3. CDR3 nucleotide sequence: TGTGCCAGCAGCTTGGCCGGGACAGTTAACTATGGCTACACCTTC. Its protein product is CASSLAGTVNYGYTF.

The V call is TRBV11-2, the J call TRBJ1-3; D might be TRBD1 (5 bases). This CDR3 is 15 amino acids long. Germline loops: CDR1 SGHAT, CDR2 FQNNGV. V was cut by 0 bases and J by 9 bases, with 15 bases left in between. CDR3 sequence: CASSLDLSGSGTIYF. The CDR3 nucleotides read TGTGCCAGCAGCTTAGATCTGTCAGGGAGTGGCACCATATATTTT.

The rearrangement uses TRBV5-4 and TRBJ1-6, with D perhaps matching TRBD1 (5 bases). CDR1 is SGHNT and CDR2 is YYREEE in the germline V gene (reference sequence). Between the trimmed V and J ends, which lost 3 bases and 6 bases, there was a span of 10 bases. The CDR3 runs to 14 residues. The CDR3 sequence: CASSSGISNSPLHF. CDR3 nucleotide sequence: TGTGCCAGCAGCTCAGGGATAAGTAATTCACCCCTCCACTTT. The full variable domain, in which reference TRBV5-4 and TRBJ1-6 provide the parts outside the CDR3, is ETGVTQSPTHLIKTRGQQVTLRCSSQSGHNTVSWYQQALGQGPQFIFQYYREEENGRGNFPPRFSGLQFPNYSSELNVNALELDDSALYLCASSSGISNSPLHFGNGTRLTVT.

The genes are TRBV12-3 or TRBV12-4 and TRBJ1-4; no reliable D call. With 2 bases removed from V and 8 bases from J, the gap between germline ends came to 6 bases. The CDR3 extends over 12 amino acids. In DNA, the CDR3 is TGTGCCAGCAGTTTATTGGGGGAAAAACTGTTTTTT. It codes for CASSLLGEKLFF.

V and J are TRBV6-5 and TRBJ1-1, with 7 positions matching TRBD1. The length of the CDR3 is 13 residues. J gave up 4 bases and V 6 bases, and 5 bases lay outside the gene matches. In germline, CDR1 is MNHEY, CDR2 SVGAGI. The CDR3 DNA is TGTGCCAGCAGCGCACAGGGGATCACTGAAGCTTTCTTT. It encodes CASSAQGITEAFF.

The chain carries TRBV4-3 and TRBJ1-1; 9 positions match TRBD1. The V gene end was trimmed by 4 bases and the J gene end by 6 bases; junction bases not matched to a gene: 30. CDR1 LGHNA and CDR2 YSLEER come from the germline V gene. The CDR3 is made up of 22 amino acids. This chain's CDR3 is CASSRTRDRVHRLEHRSPEAFF. CDR3 bases: TGCGCCAGCAGCCGAACCCGGGACAGGGTTCATAGATTAGAGCACCGAAGCCCTGAAGCTTTCTTT.

This CDR3 reads CASSKKGDNYGYTF. The DNA for the CDR3 is TGTGCCAGCAGCAAAAAGGGGGATAACTATGGCTACACCTTC. The chain employs TRBV21-1 and TRBJ1-2; the D call of TRBD1 is as the table states it, not checked on the DNA. TRBV21-1 is deemed a pseudogene. The CDR3 length is 14 residues.

About this clone: Different DNA sequences within this sample yield the same CDR3. The chain is built from TRBV7-9 and TRBJ2-2, with 8 bases that match TRBD2. CDR3 length equals 14 residues. The junction had 3 bases not matched to a gene; V was cut back by 3 bases and J by 6 bases. Germline assignment: CDR1 SEHNR and CDR2 FQNEAQ (reference sequence). CDR3 residues: CASSLAGGAGELFF. The CDR3 bases are TGTGCCAGCAGCTTGGCCGGGGGGGCCGGGGAGCTGTTTTTT.

The chain is built from TRBV10-1 and TRBJ2-5; D not certain. CDR3 length: 11 amino acids. V was clipped by 8 bases and J by 9 bases, with 13 bases between them. Germline V lookup: CDR1 WNHNN, CDR2 SYGVQD (reference sequence). CDR3 loop: CASRPLLPQYF. The CDR3 DNA is TGCGCCAGCCGCCCTCTGTTGCCCCAGTACTTC.

The chain is built from TRBV6-5 and TRBJ1-5; 7 nucleotides align to TRBD1. V shed 2 bases, J shed 6 bases, and the junction held 10 bases outside the gene matches. The CDR3 contains 16 residues. The germline V gene encodes CDR1 MNHEY and CDR2 SVGAGI. The DNA of the CDR3 is TGTGCCAGCAGTTACGCTGGCAGGGGGGGCATTCAGCCCCAGCATTTT. This gives the protein CASSYAGRGGIQPQHF.

The CDR3 protein is CASSSDSVNTEAFF. CDR3 sequence (DNA): TGTGCCAGCAGCTCAGACAGTGTGAACACTGAAGCTTTCTTT. This chain joins TRBV7-8 and TRBJ1-1; D is possibly TRBD1 (5 bases). Trimming removed 4 bases at V and 0 bases at J, with 9 bases between. Germline V lookup: CDR1 SGHVS, CDR2 FQNEAQ. The CDR3 sequence is 14 residues long.

The chain recombines TRBV5-1 with TRBJ1-2; D perhaps matches TRBD1 (6 bases). The CDR3 is 15 residues long. Germline lookup yields CDR1 SGHRS and CDR2 YFSETQ. V was shortened by 1 base and J by 3 bases, with 13 bases between the two germline ends. CDR3 residues: CASSLSGGADYGYTF. CDR3 nucleotides: TGCGCCAGCAGCTTGTCGGGGGGCGCGGACTATGGCTACACCTTC.

J is TRBJ1-6 and V is TRBV18; D unresolved. The CDR3 is 17 residues long. Germline V lookup: CDR1 KGHSH, CDR2 LQKENI. The V end lost 2 bases, the J end lost 3 bases, and 14 bases lay between the germline ends. The CDR3 region has the DNA TGTGCCAGCTCACCAATAAGACTTTCGAGCTATAATTCACCCCTCCACTTT. Translated: CASSPIRLSSYNSPLHF.

V usage is TRBV4-3 and J usage is TRBJ2-2; D is perhaps TRBD1 or TRBD2 (5 bases each). The CDR3 has 16 residues. Germline V gene lookup returns CDR1 LGHNA and CDR2 YSLEER. V was shortened by 2 bases and J by 1 base, with 11 bases between the two germline ends. In nucleotides, the CDR3 is TGCGCCAGCAGCCAACTGGGACGGAGGAACACCGGGGAGCTGTTTTTT. Amino acids: CASSQLGRRNTGELFF.

This chain joins TRBV20-1 and TRBJ1-6; no reliable D call. Trimming stripped 3 bases from V and 0 bases from J, with 12 bases between. CDR1 and CDR2 (germline): DFQATT, SNEGSKA (reference sequence). This CDR3 spans 16 amino acids. The CDR3 sequence is CSASQSGSSYNSPLHF. CDR3 DNA: TGCAGTGCTAGTCAATCGGGGAGCTCCTATAATTCACCCCTCCACTTT.

The chain has TRBV3-1 (or the pseudogene TRBV3-2) and TRBJ2-7, with 9 bases matching TRBD1. With 0 bases clipped from V and 1 base from J, the junction kept 10 bases outside the gene matches. The CDR3 is 18 amino acids. The germline CDR1 and CDR2 sequences are LGHDT and YNNKEL (reference sequence). CDR3 nucleotides: TGTGCCAGCAGCCAAGATAGGGCCCCGGGACAGGGATCCTACGAGCAGTACTTC. Encoded protein: CASSQDRAPGQGSYEQYF.

This chain links TRBV20-1 with TRBJ1-6; D unresolved. Germline V gene data show CDR1 as DFQATT and CDR2 as SNEGSKA (reference sequence). The CDR3 is 14 amino acids. V shed 3 bases and J shed 1 base, with 7 bases lying between them. The CDR3 nucleotides are TGCAGTGCTAGTGGCGGTTCCTATAATTCACCCCTCCACTTT. Residues: CSASGGSYNSPLHF.